A selection of T cell receptor beta chains follows, all from one sample in a study of OX40 agonist ivuxolimab in advanced cancers. Assay used: immunoSEQ multiplex PCR; TCRdb lists only in-frame clones, some missing. The sample contains 68,000 or so clones, around 82% of which appear only once. Sequenced here: CD4+ or CD8+ T cells sorted from blood, sampled in a trial of the OX40 agonist ivuxolimab. These receptors all come from an adult with an advanced solid tumor such as melanoma, head and neck, liver or kidney cancer. The CDR3 runs from the conserved cysteine through the conserved F or W. The order of the fields is D gene, V gene, clone size, J gene, CDR3 protein, CDR3 DNA. A D gene is named only where the DNA matches it firmly. A clone size is listed for some rows: how often the clone was seen (once, few, many), or a class if it is expanded.

>NA|TRBV6-5|NA|TRBJ2-3
CASSLHTDEGQYF
TGTGCCAGCAGTCTCCACACGGACGAGGGACAGTATTTT
>NA|TRBV11-2|NA|TRBJ1-2
CASSLYKVDGYTF
TGTGCCAGCAGCTTATATAAAGTCGATGGCTACACCTTC
>TRBD1|TRBV7-2|NA|TRBJ1-2
CASSLGQGAEGYTF
TGTGCCAGCAGCTTAGGGCAGGGGGCGGAGGGCTACACCTTC
>NA|TRBV16|NA|TRBJ2-3
CASSLGMGGTQYF
TGTGCCAGCAGCCTTGGGATGGGTGGTACGCAGTATTTT
>NA|TRBV5-1|NA|TRBJ2-5
CASSYEGTYETQYF
TGCGCCAGCAGCTATGAGGGGACATATGAGACCCAGTACTTC
>TRBD1|TRBV5-1|once|TRBJ2-2
CASSPGQGAPGELFF
TGCGCCAGCAGCCCGGGACAGGGGGCTCCCGGGGAGCTGTTTTTT
>NA|TRBV11-2|NA|TRBJ2-2
CASSQRRGAGELFF
TGTGCCAGCAGCCAACGAAGGGGGGCCGGGGAGCTGTTTTTT
>NA|TRBV25-1|once|TRBJ1-4
CASSPRAANEKLFF
TGTGCCAGCAGTCCCCGGGCAGCTAATGAAAAACTGTTTTTT
>TRBD2|TRBV28|NA|TRBJ2-1
CASSLWGGGNNEQFF
TGTGCCAGCAGTTTATGGGGCGGGGGTAACAATGAGCAGTTCTTC
>TRBD1|TRBV30|few|TRBJ2-5
CACMTGLRETQYF
TGTGCCTGCATGACAGGGCTGCGGGAGACCCAGTACTTC
>TRBD1|TRBV7-2|NA|TRBJ1-5
CASSLTGPNQPQHF
TGTGCCAGCAGCTTGACAGGGCCGAATCAGCCCCAGCATTTT
>NA|TRBV5-1|NA|TRBJ2-3
CASSSVGRTANTDTQYF
TGCGCCAGCAGCTCAGTGGGGCGGACAGCCAACACAGATACGCAGTATTTT
>NA|TRBV7-3|NA|TRBJ2-3
CASSLSRGPTDTQYF
TGTGCCAGCAGCTTATCGCGGGGGCCCACAGATACGCAGTATTTT
>NA|TRBV7-9|NA|TRBJ1-3
CASSPLSASSSGNTIYF
TGTGCCAGCAGCCCCCTTTCGGCCAGCTCATCTGGAAACACCATATATTTT
>NA|TRBV6-5|few|TRBJ2-7
CASTVQFSYEQYF
TGTGCCAGTACCGTACAGTTCTCCTACGAGCAGTACTTC
>NA|TRBV5-1|NA|TRBJ1-2
CASSLVQGGRGYTF
TGCGCCAGCAGCTTGGTTCAGGGCGGGCGGGGCTACACCTTC
>NA|TRBV4-1|NA|TRBJ2-7
CASSQVTGTVYEQYF
TGCGCCAGCAGCCAAGTGACGGGGACGGTGTACGAGCAGTACTTC
>NA|TRBV18|NA|TRBJ2-3
CASSPDSGLTDTQYF
TGTGCCAGCTCACCAGATAGCGGCCTCACAGATACGCAGTATTTT
>NA|TRBV6-1|NA|TRBJ1-5
CASSPPVQPQHF
TGTGCCAGCAGCCCCCCGGTCCAGCCCCAGCATTTT
>TRBD1|TRBV19|NA|TRBJ2-1
CASSTGQGSNEQFF
TGTGCCAGTAGTACGGGACAGGGTTCCAATGAGCAGTTCTTC
>NA|TRBV27|NA|TRBJ2-7
CASSLRGLSSYEQYF
TGTGCCAGCAGTTTAAGGGGACTTAGCTCCTACGAGCAGTACTTC
>NA|TRBV2|NA|TRBJ2-7
CASSELWGAAYEQYF
TGTGCCAGCAGTGAGTTGTGGGGGGCGGCCTACGAGCAGTACTTC
>NA|TRBV18|NA|TRBJ2-4
CASSPSTGLAKNIQYF
TGTGCCAGCTCACCATCGACGGGCCTAGCCAAAAACATTCAGTACTTC
>TRBD1|TRBV9|few|TRBJ2-7
CASSVGGTGGPYEQYF
TGTGCCAGCAGCGTAGGGGGGACAGGGGGCCCCTACGAGCAGTACTTC
>NA|TRBV11-3|NA|TRBJ1-5
CASSVRGNQPQHF
TGTGCCAGCAGCGTACGGGGGAATCAGCCCCAGCATTTT
>TRBD2|TRBV15|NA|TRBJ2-5
CATSRDRAFSGSSETQYF
TGTGCCACCAGCAGAGATCGCGCCTTTAGCGGGAGCAGCGAGACCCAGTACTTC
>NA|TRBV7-2|NA|TRBJ1-3
CASSRTGPGNTIYF
TGTGCCAGCAGCCGTACAGGGCCTGGGAACACCATATATTTT
>NA|TRBV18|few|TRBJ2-5
CASSLGLRETQYF
TGTGCCAGCTCACTGGGACTTCGGGAGACCCAGTACTTC
>NA|TRBV28|NA|TRBJ1-5
CASSRAPHSNQPQHF
TGTGCCAGCAGTAGGGCTCCCCATAGCAATCAGCCCCAGCATTTT
>NA|TRBV7-2|NA|TRBJ1-5
CASSLVLGSNQPQHF
TGTGCCAGCAGCTTAGTACTGGGGAGCAATCAGCCCCAGCATTTT
>TRBD1|TRBV7-3|NA|TRBJ2-2
CASSLGRQGRTGELFF
TGTGCCAGCAGCCTAGGCCGACAGGGGCGGACCGGGGAGCTGTTTTTT
>TRBD1|TRBV19|few|TRBJ2-6
CATGGTGFSGANVLTF
TGTGCCACAGGCGGGACAGGGTTTTCAGGGGCCAACGTCCTGACTTTC
>NA|TRBV9|NA|TRBJ1-6
CASSEGPRPPLHF
TGTGCCAGCAGCGAGGGTCCTCGGCCACCCCTCCACTTT
>NA|TRBV30|NA|TRBJ2-3
CAWINRAVSTDTQYF
TGTGCCTGGATCAATAGGGCGGTTAGCACAGATACGCAGTATTTT
>TRBD1|TRBV10-3|once|TRBJ2-7
CAISEGAPKAYEQYF
TGTGCCATCAGCGAGGGGGCCCCGAAAGCCTACGAGCAGTACTTC
>TRBD1|TRBV11-1|few|TRBJ2-7
CASSRTGNTYEQYF
TGTGCCAGCAGCAGGACAGGGAATACCTACGAGCAGTACTTC
>TRBD1|TRBV28|NA|TRBJ1-1
CASSSTGGEAFF
TGTGCCAGCAGTTCCACAGGGGGTGAAGCTTTCTTT
>NA|TRBV27|NA|TRBJ1-5
CASSWTRGQPQHF
TGTGCCAGCAGTTGGACTCGTGGCCAGCCCCAGCATTTT
>NA|TRBV29-1|NA|TRBJ1-1
CSVAYRRNTEAFF
TGCAGCGTGGCCTACCGGCGGAACACTGAAGCTTTCTTT
>NA|TRBV4-3|NA|TRBJ1-3
CASKDSSVGSTIYF
TGCGCCAGCAAGGACAGCTCTGTAGGAAGCACCATATATTTT
>TRBD2|TRBV27|NA|TRBJ2-4
CASSSLGGGRGKNIQYF
TGTGCCAGCAGTTCCCTCGGGGGGGGTAGGGGCAAAAACATTCAGTACTTC
>TRBD1|TRBV2|NA|TRBJ2-6
CASNRPKDRPSAGANVLTF
TGTGCCAGCAATCGGCCCAAGGACAGGCCCTCGGCTGGGGCCAACGTCCTGACTTTC
>TRBD1|TRBV19|NA|TRBJ2-2
CASSRDRYPGELFF
TGTGCCAGTTCCCGGGACAGATACCCCGGGGAGCTGTTTTTT
>NA|TRBV4-1|few|TRBJ2-1
CASSRGLEQFF
TGCGCCAGCAGCCGGGGGCTAGAGCAGTTCTTC
>TRBD1|TRBV6-5|NA|TRBJ2-7
CASRGTGPSPQQYF
TGTGCCAGCAGGGGGACAGGACCCTCTCCCCAGCAGTACTTC
>TRBD1|TRBV19|NA|TRBJ1-1
CASSILAGGPGTEAFF
TGTGCCAGTAGTATCCTGGCAGGGGGCCCTGGCACTGAAGCTTTCTTT
>NA|TRBV18|NA|TRBJ2-1
CASSPQPMDEQFF
TGTGCCAGCTCACCACAACCAATGGATGAGCAGTTCTTC
>TRBD1|TRBV11-2|NA|TRBJ1-1
CASSLDPTGAEAFF
TGTGCCAGCAGCTTAGATCCGACAGGGGCTGAAGCTTTCTTT
>NA|TRBV5-5|NA|TRBJ1-5
CASSRQPGNNQPQHF
TGTGCCAGCAGCCGTCAACCAGGGAACAATCAGCCCCAGCATTTT
>NA|TRBV7-8|NA|TRBJ2-5
CASSVPSGFETQYF
TGTGCCAGCAGCGTCCCGTCTGGGTTCGAGACCCAGTACTTC
>TRBD1|TRBV19|NA|TRBJ1-4
CATSRDRNEKLFF
TGTGCCACCTCCCGGGACAGGAATGAAAAACTGTTTTTT
>NA|TRBV6-1|NA|TRBJ2-3
CASSEARREDTQYF
TGTGCCAGCAGTGAAGCGCGCAGGGAAGATACGCAGTATTTT
>TRBD1|TRBV7-9|NA|TRBJ1-4
CASSLDRGSEKLFF
TGTGCCAGCAGCTTAGACAGGGGGAGTGAAAAACTGTTTTTT
>NA|TRBV19|NA|TRBJ2-7
CASSLGTGYEQYF
TGTGCCAGTAGTTTAGGGACGGGTTACGAGCAGTACTTC
>TRBD2|TRBV28|NA|TRBJ2-7
CASTPLAGVFEQYF
TGTGCCAGCACCCCACTAGCGGGAGTTTTCGAGCAGTACTTC
>TRBD1|TRBV7-8|NA|TRBJ1-2
CASSLDRRGQGGYTF
TGTGCCAGCAGCTTAGACCGCAGGGGGCAGGGTGGCTACACCTTC
>NA|TRBV7-2|NA|TRBJ1-2
CASSLASGVSGYTF
TGTGCCAGCAGCTTAGCGAGCGGCGTTAGTGGCTACACCTTC
>NA|TRBV6-6|NA|TRBJ1-1
CASSSRPGTEAFF
TGTGCCAGCAGTTCACGACCGGGAACTGAAGCTTTCTTT
>TRBD1|TRBV4-3|NA|TRBJ2-4
CASSRQGENIQYF
TGCGCCAGCAGCCGCCAGGGGGAAAACATTCAGTACTTC
>NA|TRBV7-3|few|TRBJ2-7
CASREQGLLGEQYF
TGTGCCAGCAGGGAACAGGGATTGCTGGGCGAGCAGTACTTC